Below, 26 T cell receptor beta chains from the same sample are listed, as sequenced in a study of T cells in Graves' hyperthyroidism and ophthalmopathy. What was amplified from RNA transcripts were TCR beta CDR3 regions. During a first-round RT-PCR of the TCR CDR3, the HTBI primer set was used. TCRdb redid the calling of the multiplex PCR reads with MiXCR, one entry per CDR3 protein. The sample consists of some 200,000 distinct CDR3 sequences, 17% of them appearing once. Sample: blood. Source of these receptors: a man between 45 and 60 years old with Graves' hyperthyroidism.

The chain is built from TRBV19 and TRBJ2-1; possible D gene TRBD2, 6 bases. Trimming shortened V by 5 bases and J by 6 bases, and 23 bases separated the two germline ends. This CDR3 is built from 17 residues. Germline assignment: CDR1 LNHDA and CDR2 SQIVND (reference sequence). The CDR3 DNA is TGTGCCAGTAGTCTTCCGGGGCCTCGGGGGTTGAGCAATGAGCAGTTCTTC. Translated, it gives CASSLPGPRGLSNEQFF.

This clonotype was seen a handful of times. J is TRBJ1-1 and V is TRBV29-1; D perhaps matches TRBD1 (5 bases). Germline V gene sequence: CDR1 SQVTM, CDR2 ANQGSEA. V was shortened by 4 bases and J by 1 base, with 16 bases between the two germline ends. The CDR3 extends over 15 amino acids. This chain's CDR3 is CSVAGQGVANTEAFF. CDR3 sequence (DNA): TGCAGCGTTGCGGGTCAGGGTGTGGCGAACACTGAAGCTTTCTTT.

This clonotype showed up many times. The V gene is TRBV7-9, the J gene TRBJ2-3; D unclear. Germline loops: CDR1 SEHNR, CDR2 FQNEAQ (reference sequence). V lost 5 bases and J lost 0, with 12 bases in between. The CDR3 has 15 amino acids. Here the CDR3 DNA reads TGTGCCAGCAGCCGACGAACGGGTAGCACAGATACGCAGTATTTT. Protein: CASSRRTGSTDTQYF.

There are many counts of this clonotype. DNA of the CDR3: TGTGCCAGCAGTACACAGGAAACCGGGGAGCTGTTTTTT. It encodes CASSTQETGELFF. This chain joins TRBV2 and TRBJ2-2, with a possible D match to TRBD1 (5 bases). This CDR3 is 13 amino acids long. Germline CDR1 reads SNHLY; CDR2 reads FYNNEI. Deletions cut 5 bases from V and 5 bases from J, with 9 bases between.

The chain has TRBV20-1 and TRBJ2-5, with a weak D call TRBD1 (11 bases). This CDR3 region has 18 residues. V was clipped by 5 bases and J by 5 bases, with 30 bases between them. The germline V gene encodes CDR1 DFQATT and CDR2 SNEGSKA (reference sequence). DNA for the CDR3: TGCAGTGCTTGGGACAGGGGGGTGCTAGCGGGAGACGAGGAGACCCAGTACTTC. This sequence encodes CSAWDRGVLAGDEETQYF.

The rearrangement links TRBV20-1 to TRBJ1-3, with 8 bases that match TRBD1. V trimming: 3 bases; J trimming: 2 bases; junction bases outside the gene matches: 3. This CDR3 is built from 14 residues. The V gene's germline CDR1 is DFQATT and CDR2 SNEGSKA (reference sequence). The CDR3 reads CSASNRGAGNTIYF. As DNA, the CDR3 is TGCAGTGCTAGCAACAGGGGGGCTGGAAACACCATATATTTT.

The chain is built from TRBV20-1 and TRBJ2-3; D may match TRBD1 or TRBD2 (6 bases each). Germline V gene lookup returns CDR1 DFQATT and CDR2 SNEGSKA (reference sequence). The ends were cut back, 6 bases at V and 3 bases at J, with 22 bases in the middle. This CDR3 contains 16 residues. CDR3 region: CSARPSGAGRTDTQYF. The CDR3 region has the DNA TGCAGTGCCCGGCCCTCAGGGGCGGGAAGGACAGATACGCAGTATTTT.

This clonotype was seen repeatedly, ten times or more. The chain combines TRBV20-1 with TRBJ2-2, with D possibly being TRBD1 or TRBD2 (5 bases each). V was pared by 1 base and J by 4 bases, with 13 bases between. The length of the CDR3 is 15 residues. CDR1 and CDR2 from the germline V gene are DFQATT and SNEGSKA (reference sequence). DNA for the CDR3: TGCAGTGCTAGAGCAGGGAGCCCCTCCACCGGGGAGCTGTTTTTT. Its translation is CSARAGSPSTGELFF.

In this sample, this clonotype turned up many times. J is TRBJ2-5 and V is TRBV10-3; 7 bases align to TRBD2. V lost 0 bases, J lost 3 bases, and 1 base stayed unmatched. The CDR3 spans 14 residues. The germline V gene encodes CDR1 ENHRY and CDR2 SYGVKD. CDR3 sequence reads: CAISESGGKETQYF. Written as DNA, the CDR3 is TGTGCCATCAGTGAGTCGGGGGGGAAAGAGACCCAGTACTTC.

This rearrangement joins TRBV20-1 to TRBJ2-2; D not certain. The CDR3 has 12 amino acids. CDR1 is DFQATT, CDR2 SNEGSKA, per germline (reference sequence). V lost 1 base, J lost 9 bases, and 9 bases lay in between. In DNA form, the CDR3 reads TGCAGTGCTAGAGTTATCGCCAGGGAGCTGTTTTTT. This translates into CSARVIARELFF.

In this sample, this clonotype turned up many times. The rearrangement uses TRBV4-1 and TRBJ2-7; D unresolved. Trimming cost V 0 bases and J 2 bases, with 8 bases left between them. The CDR3 totals 14 residues. Germline V gene lookup returns CDR1 MGHRA and CDR2 YSYEKL. CDR3 sequence (DNA): TGCGCCAGCAGCCAAGATTTGACTGCCTACGAGCAGTACTTC. Protein: CASSQDLTAYEQYF.

The V gene is TRBV20-1, the J gene TRBJ2-4; 7 nucleotides line up with TRBD1. The CDR3 has 15 amino acids. The V gene end was trimmed by 4 bases and the J gene end by 1 base; junction bases not matched to a gene: 7. CDR1 is DFQATT, CDR2 SNEGSKA, per germline (reference sequence). The CDR3 here is CSAMTGPLAKNIQYF. The CDR3 DNA sequence: TGCAGTGCTATGACAGGGCCCCTCGCCAAAAACATTCAGTACTTC.

Many counts were recorded for this clonotype. V and J are TRBV2 and TRBJ2-5, with a possible D match to TRBD1 (6 bases). The germline V gene has CDR1 SNHLY and CDR2 FYNNEI. The CDR3 contains 16 residues. Trimming removed 6 bases at V and 5 bases at J, with 22 bases between. The DNA of the CDR3 is TGTGCCAGCAGCCCCCCATTGGGGGCCGGGTGGGAGACCCAGTACTTC. Its protein product is CASSPPLGAGWETQYF.

The sample holds many counts of this clonotype. The chain links TRBV30 to TRBJ1-1; D remains unclear. Germline CDR1 is GTSNPN and CDR2 is SVGIG (reference sequence). This CDR3 region has 10 residues. Trimming pared 5 bases from V and 6 bases from J, leaving 7 bases between. This CDR3 is CAWAGPEAFF. The CDR3 DNA is TGTGCCTGGGCAGGCCCTGAAGCTTTCTTT. The variable domain in full, completed from reference TRBV30 and TRBJ1-1, reads SQTIHQWPATLVQPVGSPLSLECTVEGTSNPNLYWYRQAAGRGLQLLFYSVGIGQISSEVPQNLSASRPQDRQFILSSKKLLLSDSGFYLCAWAGPEAFFGQGTRLTVV.

This clonotype was observed many times. The chain combines TRBV29-1 with TRBJ2-3; the D gene is possibly TRBD1 (5 bases). Trimming removed 8 bases from V and 3 bases from J, with 18 bases in between. Germline CDR1 reads SQVTM; CDR2 reads ANQGSEA. This CDR3 region has 14 residues. The CDR3 sequence: CSQSSGWETDTQYF. The CDR3 bases are TGCAGCCAATCCTCAGGGTGGGAAACAGATACGCAGTATTTT.

This clonotype was counted ten times or more. The chain links TRBV20-1 to TRBJ2-7; TRBD1 is a possible D gene (6 bases). V was pared by 5 bases and J by 9 bases, with 14 bases between. The V gene's germline CDR1 is DFQATT and CDR2 SNEGSKA (reference sequence). CDR3 length: 11 amino acids. The CDR3 bases are TGCAGTGCTGGGGGCCCCCTAGTGCAGTACTTC. As protein: CSAGGPLVQYF.

This clonotype appeared a few times. The chain has TRBV4-1 and TRBJ2-7, with a weak D call TRBD1 (6 bases). The germline CDR1 and CDR2 sequences are MGHRA and YSYEKL. V was trimmed by 4 bases and J by 7 bases, leaving 17 bases between them. CDR3 length: 14 amino acids. The CDR3 DNA sequence: TGCGCCAGCAGCCGAGGACAGCGAGCCGGGGAGCAGTACTTC. Translation gives CASSRGQRAGEQYF.

This clonotype was detected a few times. The V call is TRBV15, the J call TRBJ2-2, with 10 bases fitting TRBD1. The CDR3 has 16 amino acids. V lost 1 base and J lost 7; bases outside the gene matches: 6. The germline V gene encodes CDR1 LNHNV and CDR2 YYDKDF (reference sequence). CDR3 in amino acids: CATSRVGQGRVGELFF. The CDR3 DNA follows: TGTGCCACCAGCAGAGTGGGACAGGGGCGAGTCGGGGAGCTGTTTTTT.

This clonotype was detected ten times or more. The chain recombines TRBV9 with TRBJ1-3; perhaps TRBD1 as D (6 bases). CDR1 and CDR2 (germline): SGDLS, YYNGEE. This CDR3 has 15 amino acids. The V gene lost 4 bases and the J gene lost 3 bases, with 14 bases spanning the gap. The CDR3 coding sequence is TGTGCCAGCAGCCCCTGGGACACGGGTGGAAACACCATATATTTT. It encodes CASSPWDTGGNTIYF. The entire variable domain, with the rest obtained from reference TRBV9 and TRBJ1-3, is as follows: DSGVTQTPKHLITATGQRVTLRCSPRSGDLSVYWYQQSLDQGLQFLIQYYNGEERAKGNILERFSAQQFPDLHSELNLSSLELGDSALYFCASSPWDTGGNTIYFGEGSWLTVV.

This clonotype was counted ten times or more. Compared with germline, one end of the junction differs, possibly owing to a read error. The chain recombines TRBV27 with TRBJ2-1; 11 positions agree with TRBD2. Per germline, CDR1 MNHEY and CDR2 SMNVEV (reference sequence). This CDR3 comprises 15 residues. The CDR3 bases are TGTGTCAGCAGTTTATTAGCGGGAGGGCCGGGTGAGCAGTTCTTC. Its translation is CVSSLLAGGPGEQFF.

This clonotype was picked up many times. The chain joins TRBV7-9 to TRBJ2-1; TRBD2 agrees at 10 bases. V gave up 5 bases and J gave up 0 bases; unmatched junction bases: 4. The CDR3 consists of 16 residues. CDR1 SEHNR and CDR2 FQNEAQ come from the germline V gene (reference sequence). Here the CDR3 DNA reads TGTGCCAGCAGCCTCAGCGGGGGGGGCTCCTACAATGAGCAGTTCTTC. Translated, it gives CASSLSGGGSYNEQFF.

This clonotype was counted only a few times. The V call is TRBV20-1, the J call TRBJ2-7, with a weak D call TRBD2 (6 bases). V lost 4 bases to trimming and J lost 0 bases, with 10 bases between them. This CDR3 spans 13 amino acids. Germline values: CDR1 DFQATT, CDR2 SNEGSKA (reference sequence). CDR3 DNA: TGCAGTGCTACGGACTACAGCTCCTACGAGCAGTACTTC. Translated: CSATDYSSYEQYF.

This clonotype was seen ten or more times. This chain uses TRBV20-1 with TRBJ1-1; a possible D gene is TRBD1 (6 bases). Deletions cut 6 bases from V and 1 base from J, with 18 bases between. This CDR3 comprises 15 residues. The V gene's germline CDR1 is DFQATT and CDR2 SNEGSKA (reference sequence). The CDR3 bases are TGCAGTGCACCACCGACAGGAAGGGGGAACACTGAAGCTTTCTTT. Amino acids: CSAPPTGRGNTEAFF.

The rearrangement joins TRBV11-3 to TRBJ2-2; 7 nucleotides align to TRBD2. The CDR3 is made up of 17 amino acids. Germline CDR1 reads SGHNT; CDR2 reads YENEEA. Germline trimming cut 5 bases from V and 3 bases from J; bases unmatched to any gene: 12. CDR3 nucleotide sequence: TGTGCCAGCAGCGGGGGGGATGCGGGATATTACACCGGGGAGCTGTTTTTT. Its translation: CASSGGDAGYYTGELFF.

The rearrangement joins TRBV18 to TRBJ2-5; 10 bases agree with TRBD2. After removal of 3 bases from V and 1 base from J, the junction contained 8 bases not matched to a gene. Germline-derived CDR1 and CDR2 are KGHSH and LQKENI. The CDR3 is made up of 17 amino acids. Here the CDR3 reads CASSPSFGTSAQETQYF. In nucleotides, the CDR3 is TGTGCCAGCTCACCGTCCTTCGGGACTAGCGCCCAAGAGACCCAGTACTTC.

This clonotype occurred many times. This chain links TRBV28 with TRBJ1-5; D gene unclear. Germline lookup yields CDR1 MDHEN and CDR2 SYDVKM. CDR3 length: 13 residues. V was clipped by 7 bases and J by 2 bases, with 9 bases between them. CDR3 DNA sequence: TGTGCCAGCATCAGACCAGGCAATCAGCCCCAGCATTTT. Translating gives CASIRPGNQPQHF.